Presented here are 12 T cell receptor beta chains from one specimen sequenced in a study of cytomegalovirus exposure and HLA in healthy donors. Primers: 60 Vbeta forward and 13 Jbeta reverse. Method: immunoSEQ multiplex PCR; TCRdb's copy keeps in-frame clones and lacks some. The sample carries about 98,000 clones, about three quarters recorded once. The sequenced material came from PBMCs. These receptors were obtained from a man in his 60s in good health and CMV-seropositive.

The chain links TRBV11-2 to TRBJ2-5; 9 nucleotides match TRBD1. The assigned J gene may be wrong: the sequence end matches TRBJ2-7 better. In germline, CDR1 is SGHAT, CDR2 FQNNGV. The CDR3 is made up of 14 amino acids. Here the CDR3 DNA reads TGTGCCAGCAGCTGGGGACAGGGTGGGTTCGAGCAGTACTTC. Its translation: CASSWGQGGFEQYF.

The V and J genes are TRBV7-2 and TRBJ2-1, with D possibly matching TRBD1 (5 bases). Germline-derived CDR1 and CDR2 are SGHTA and FQGNSA. This CDR3 is 15 amino acids long. Trimming took 0 bases from V and 7 from J, leaving 13 bases between them. CDR3 loop: CASSLAKSRGNEQFF. DNA for the CDR3: TGTGCCAGCAGCTTAGCCAAGTCTAGGGGTAATGAGCAGTTCTTC.

The chain has TRBV11-2 and TRBJ1-3, with a possible D match to TRBD1 (5 bases). The CDR3 sequence is 15 residues long. V dropped 5 bases and J dropped 0 bases, with 11 bases sitting between them. Per germline, CDR1 SGHAT and CDR2 FQNNGV. The CDR3 here is CASSLSTASGNTIYF. Written as DNA, the CDR3 is TGTGCCAGCAGCCTCTCGACAGCCTCTGGAAACACCATATATTTT.

This rearrangement joins TRBV30 to TRBJ1-6; 7 bases agree with TRBD1. Germline CDR1 is GTSNPN and CDR2 is SVGIG (reference sequence). The CDR3 runs to 14 residues. V was pared by 2 bases and J by 7 bases, with 5 bases of the junction left unmatched. CDR3 nucleotides: TGTGCCTGGAGTTTGGGGACAGAGAATTCACCCCTCCACTTT. Protein: CAWSLGTENSPLHF.

This clone has more than one count but fewer than ten. The chain recombines TRBV7-8 with TRBJ1-1; 9 positions match TRBD1. This CDR3 spans 17 amino acids. V lost 5 bases, J lost 0 bases, and 10 bases stayed unmatched. CDR1 and CDR2 (germline): SGHVS, FQNEAQ. CDR3: CASSITGGQGMNTEAFF. In nucleotides, the CDR3 is TGTGCCAGCAGCATCACCGGGGGACAGGGTATGAACACTGAAGCTTTCTTT. Complete variable domain (other parts from reference TRBV7-8 and TRBJ1-1): GAGVSQSPRYKVAKRGQDVALRCDPISGHVSLFWYQQALGQGPEFLTYFQNEAQLDKSGLPSDRFFAERPEGSVSTLKIQRTQQEDSAVYLCASSITGGQGMNTEAFFGQGTRLTVV.

This clone came up a few times. The chain joins TRBV2 to TRBJ1-5; D is possibly TRBD1 (5 bases). The CDR3 has 15 amino acids. Trimming left V 4 bases short and J 2 bases short, with 12 bases between. Germline lookup yields CDR1 SNHLY and CDR2 FYNNEI. The chain's CDR3 is CASSGDSTGNQPQHF. In DNA, the CDR3 is TGTGCCAGCAGTGGGGACTCCACGGGCAATCAGCCCCAGCATTTT.

V and J are TRBV27 and TRBJ2-2, with 9 bases identical to TRBD1. Trimming took 3 bases from V and 0 from J; bases not matched to a gene: 8. CDR3 length equals 18 residues. The germline gives CDR1 MNHEY, CDR2 SMNVEV (reference sequence). The CDR3 region is CASSFFRDRVPNTGELFF. DNA of the CDR3: TGTGCCAGCAGTTTTTTCCGGGACAGGGTACCGAACACCGGGGAGCTGTTTTTT.

This rearrangement joins TRBV10-2 to TRBJ2-5; the match to TRBD2 covers 13 bases. V lost 0 bases to trimming and J lost 2 bases; unmatched junction nucleotides: 0. This CDR3 is 16 amino acids long. Germline loops: CDR1 WSHSY, CDR2 SAAADI. The CDR3 coding sequence is TGCGCCAGCAGTGAGTCGGGACTAGCGGGGCAAGAGACCCAGTACTTC. Translating it yields CASSESGLAGQETQYF.

This clone was recorded a few times. The gene calls are TRBV5-6 and TRBJ1-5, with D maybe TRBD1 (6 bases). The V end lost 2 bases, the J end lost 0 bases, and 15 bases lay between the germline ends. This CDR3 is built from 17 residues. Germline assignment: CDR1 SGHDT and CDR2 YYEEEE. CDR3 loop: CASSFGGQGSSNQPQHF. The CDR3, as DNA: TGTGCCAGCAGCTTTGGAGGCCAGGGGTCTAGCAATCAGCCCCAGCATTTT.

The chain combines TRBV30 with TRBJ2-2; tentatively, D is TRBD2 (5 bases). There are 15 residues in the CDR3. The V gene lost 0 bases and the J gene lost 0 bases, with 8 bases spanning the gap. Germline values: CDR1 GTSNPN, CDR2 SVGIG (reference sequence). The CDR3 protein is CAWSVGGANTGELFF. The CDR3 DNA follows: TGTGCCTGGAGTGTAGGAGGCGCGAACACCGGGGAGCTGTTTTTT.

J is TRBJ1-2 and V is TRBV7-9; no firm D call. Germline CDR1 and CDR2: SEHNR and FQNEAQ (reference sequence). The CDR3 runs 11 residues. V dropped 5 bases and J dropped 10 bases, with 11 bases sitting between them. CDR3 amino acids: CASSPLETYTF. CDR3 DNA: TGTGCCAGCAGCCCCCTGGAGACCTACACCTTC.

The V gene is TRBV5-4, the J gene TRBJ1-6, with D possibly TRBD1 on 6 matching bases. From germline, CDR1 is SGHNT and CDR2 YYREEE (reference sequence). Between the trimmed V and J ends, which lost 4 bases and 8 bases, there was a span of 13 bases. The CDR3 covers 14 residues. The CDR3 protein is CASSDMGGHSPLHF. DNA of the CDR3: TGTGCCAGCAGCGACATGGGGGGGCATTCACCCCTCCACTTT.